Below, 26 T cell receptor beta chains from the same sample are listed, as sequenced in a study of regulatory T cells in long-lasting Graves disease. Stated time point: persistent/refractory GD, antithyroid drugs over 5 years with positive TRAb. From RNA extracted from PBMCs, the TCR library was made. Assembly of TCR beta libraries relied on iRepertoire HTBI primers together with Arm-PCR of CDR3 regions. One entry per CDR3 protein, called by TCRdb with MiXCR from the multiplex PCR reads. In the table there are a few hundred thousand distinct CDR3 sequences, approximately 25% of which are singletons. The sample was peripheral blood mononuclear cells (PBMCs), taken when the disease was refractory, from a patient treated with antithyroid drugs. These receptors all stem from a woman aged 40 to 49 with Graves disease.

The rearrangement uses TRBV7-9 and TRBJ1-6; D might be TRBD1 (6 bases). The CDR3 has 15 residues. Germline V gene lookup returns CDR1 SEHNR and CDR2 FQNEAQ (reference sequence). Trimming left V 4 bases short and J 1 base short, with 8 bases between. CDR3 region: CASSSTGSYNSPLHF. CDR3 DNA sequence: TGTGCCAGCAGCTCCACAGGGTCCTATAATTCACCCCTCCACTTT.

This clonotype was counted many times. CDR3 nucleotide sequence: TGTGCCAGCAGCGCCATCAGGGGTAGGGCCTACGAGCAGTACTTC. Translating it yields CASSAIRGRAYEQYF. The chain is built from TRBV7-8 and TRBJ2-7; maybe TRBD1 (6 bases). The CDR3 sequence is 15 residues long. The V and J ends lost 5 bases and 2 bases respectively, with 16 bases between them. Germline CDR1 SGHVS, CDR2 FQNEAQ.

As regards this clonotype: A far larger clone is just one base off, so this is likely a read error. The rearrangement uses TRBV7-9 and TRBJ2-7; maybe TRBD1 (6 bases). Germline CDR1 SEHNR, CDR2 FQNEAQ (reference sequence). The germline V and J ends were trimmed by 1 base and 2 bases, with 21 bases remaining between them. The CDR3 covers 18 residues. CDR3 coding DNA: TGTGCCAGCAGCTTAGGAGGTTCGCCAGGGGCGAGTCCCTACGAGCAGTACTTC. It encodes CASSLGGSPGASPYEQYF.

In the case of this clonotype: A read error may explain this, as a much larger clone is one base away. The CDR3 DNA is TGTGCCGGCAGCCCCACTAGGACAGGCGGAAACATTCAGTACTTC. It encodes CAGSPTRTGGNIQYF. V gene TRBV12-3 or TRBV12-4 combines with J gene TRBJ2-4; 7 bases fit TRBD1. This CDR3 has 15 amino acids.

The sample holds a few counts of this clonotype. V and J are TRBV10-3 and TRBJ1-6; D uncertain. Germline CDR1 ENHRY, CDR2 SYGVKD. V lost 3 bases, J lost 6 bases, and 6 bases lay in between. The CDR3 length is 13 residues. In DNA form, the CDR3 reads TGTGCCATCAGTGACAGGCCTAATTCACCCCTCCACTTT. It encodes CAISDRPNSPLHF.

With regard to this clonotype: Just one base apart from a much larger clone, this may be a read error. This chain links TRBV28 with TRBJ2-2; 7 nucleotides match TRBD1. Germline trimming cut 4 bases from V and 5 bases from J; bases unmatched to any gene: 7. Germline assignment: CDR1 MDHEN and CDR2 SYDVKM. There are 15 residues in the CDR3. CDR3 region: CASSSPETGTGELFF. CDR3 bases: TGTGCCAGCAGTTCCCCCGAGACAGGGACCGGGGAGCTGTTTTTT.

The sample holds a few counts of this clonotype. The chain joins TRBV5-4 to TRBJ2-2; D is ambiguous. The CDR3 spans 15 residues. The V end was cut by 0 bases, the J end by 2 bases, with 8 bases between. Per germline, CDR1 SGHNT and CDR2 YYREEE (reference sequence). DNA of the CDR3: TGTGCCAGCAGCTTGGGTGAAGTTAACACCGGGGAGCTGTTTTTT. Translated: CASSLGEVNTGELFF.

The chain is built from TRBV11-2 and TRBJ2-3; TRBD2 aligns across 10 bases. Losses at the gene ends were 2 bases for V and 6 bases for J; bases not matched to a gene: 5. The length of the CDR3 is 15 residues. Per the germline V gene, CDR1 is SGHAT and CDR2 is FQNNGV. This CDR3 reads CASSLIAGGHDTQYF. CDR3 nucleotide sequence: TGTGCCAGCAGCTTAATAGCGGGAGGACACGATACGCAGTATTTT.

This clonotype appeared a single time. Because the CDR3 is missing its conserved closing phenylalanine or tryptophan, this is likely a read error. The limits of the CDR3 on the DNA are not certain, so only TCRdb's listed CDR3 is given. The rearrangement uses TRBV2 and TRBJ2-3. The CDR3 comprises 14 residues, both ends counted. CDR1 and CDR2 (germline): SNHLY, FYNNEI. CDR3 protein: CASSELPTTPRIDA.

This clonotype appeared many times. This chain connects TRBV11-2 to TRBJ2-7, with TRBD1 matching 7 bases. CDR1 is SGHAT and CDR2 is FQNNGV in the germline V gene. This CDR3 has 14 amino acids. The ends lost 1 base at V and 5 bases at J; junction bases unmatched: 5. CDR3 protein: CASSLAAGGHEQYF. The CDR3, as DNA: TGTGCCAGCAGCTTAGCGGCAGGGGGACACGAGCAGTACTTC.

This clonotype was found many times. The chain uses TRBV28 and TRBJ1-5; D not certain. This CDR3 is 15 amino acids long. V was pared by 6 bases and J by 0 bases, with 12 bases between. From germline, CDR1 is MDHEN and CDR2 SYDVKM. The DNA of the CDR3 is TGTGCCAGCAGGATACAGAGTTATAGCAATCAGCCCCAGCATTTT. This codes for CASRIQSYSNQPQHF.

This clonotype was seen repeatedly, ten times or more. CDR3 nucleotide sequence: TGTGCCAGACAGCCGAACACTGAAGCTTTCTTT. The encoded protein is CARQPNTEAFF. The chain employs TRBV28 and TRBJ1-1; no clear D gene. Per germline, CDR1 MDHEN and CDR2 SYDVKM. There are 11 residues in the CDR3. V lost 9 bases and J lost 1, with 6 bases in between.

This clonotype appeared many times. This may be a read error: a much more frequent sequence differs by one nucleotide. V and J are TRBV7-9 and TRBJ2-7; 7 bases fit TRBD1. V gave up 5 bases and J gave up 0 bases; unmatched junction bases: 4. This CDR3 contains 14 residues. Germline-derived CDR1 and CDR2 are SEHNR and FQNEAQ (reference sequence). CDR3 protein: CASSTRDSSYEQYF. Written as DNA, the CDR3 is TGTGCCAGCAGCACCCGGGACAGCTCCTACGAGCAGTACTTC.

The table lists this clonotype with a few counts. The V and J genes are TRBV6-1 and TRBJ1-1; D possibly corresponds to TRBD1 (5 bases). The germline V gene has CDR1 MNHNS and CDR2 SASEGT. The germline V and J ends were trimmed by 3 bases and 4 bases, with 15 bases remaining between them. This CDR3 comprises 15 residues. The CDR3 here is CASSDPFRGGTEAFF. CDR3 DNA: TGTGCCAGCAGTGACCCCTTTCGGGGGGGCACTGAAGCTTTCTTT.

With regard to this clonotype: At one boundary the junction diverges from the germline segment, which might be a read error. This chain connects TRBV11-1 to TRBJ2-2, with TRBD2 identical over 10 bases. CDR1 SGHAT and CDR2 FQDESV come from the germline V gene (reference sequence). The CDR3 has 16 residues. CDR3 sequence reads: CAGSRGLAERTGELFF. CDR3 sequence (DNA): TGTGCCGGCAGCCGTGGACTAGCGGAAAGGACCGGGGAGCTGTTTTTT.

The V and J genes are TRBV28 and TRBJ2-1; tentatively, D is TRBD2 (6 bases). The V end lost 7 bases, the J end lost 7 bases, and 26 bases lay between the germline ends. The CDR3 loop spans 17 amino acids. Germline CDR1 MDHEN, CDR2 SYDVKM. CDR3 protein: CASTPAGGAASLNEQFF. For the CDR3, the DNA is TGTGCCAGCACGCCCGCCGGAGGGGCCGCGTCCCTAAATGAGCAGTTCTTC. Drawing the rest from reference TRBV28 and TRBJ2-1, the complete variable domain is DVKVTQSSRYLVKRTGEKVFLECVQDMDHENMFWYRQDPGLGLRLIYFSYDVKMKEKGDIPEGYSVSREKKERFSLILESASTNQTSMYLCASTPAGGAASLNEQFFGPGTRLTVL.

In DNA, the CDR3 is TGTGCCAGCAGCGCTCCTGGACTAGCGGGAGTTCACGAGCAGTACTTC. The encoded protein is CASSAPGLAGVHEQYF. The chain combines TRBV9 with TRBJ2-7, with 13 bases that match TRBD2. Germline values: CDR1 SGDLS, CDR2 YYNGEE. The CDR3 totals 16 residues. The ends lost 3 bases at V and 5 bases at J; junction bases unmatched: 8.

The chain recombines TRBV29-1 with TRBJ2-7; 11 nucleotides line up with TRBD1. Trimming took 4 bases from V and 5 from J; bases not matched to a gene: 7. CDR1 SQVTM and CDR2 ANQGSEA come from the germline V gene. The CDR3 totals 14 residues. The CDR3: CSVVRGQGGNEQYF. The DNA of the CDR3 is TGCAGCGTTGTTAGGGGACAGGGGGGAAACGAGCAGTACTTC.

This clonotype turned up a few times. The CDR3 is CSARVGGSLTEAFF. DNA of the CDR3: TGCAGTGCTAGAGTGGGGGGGAGTCTGACTGAAGCTTTCTTT. This sequence joins TRBV20-1 and TRBJ1-1, with D maybe TRBD1 (5 bases). The CDR3 loop spans 14 amino acids. Germline CDR1 DFQATT, CDR2 SNEGSKA (reference sequence). Trimming took 1 base from V and 5 from J, leaving 14 bases between them.

The table lists this clonotype with a few counts. The V and J genes are TRBV28 and TRBJ1-4; 7 bases agree with TRBD1. CDR3 length equals 17 residues. Germline CDR1 MDHEN, CDR2 SYDVKM. The V gene end was trimmed by 3 bases and the J gene end by 5 bases; junction bases not matched to a gene: 12. CDR3 DNA: TGTGCCAGCAGTTTTTTCGTCGTTGACAGGGCGAATGAAAAACTGTTTTTT. Amino acid sequence: CASSFFVVDRANEKLFF.

This rearrangement joins TRBV5-1 to TRBJ1-1; tentative D call: TRBD1 (6 bases). The CDR3 extends over 13 amino acids. V lost 2 bases and J 5 bases, leaving 10 bases between the germline ends. CDR1 SGHRS and CDR2 YFSETQ come from the germline V gene. Here the CDR3 DNA reads TGCGCCAGCAGCTTCAACAGGGAGACTGAAGCTTTCTTT. Translating gives CASSFNRETEAFF.

Many counts were recorded for this clonotype. The V call is TRBV12-3 or TRBV12-4, the J call TRBJ1-1; D is uncertain. The CDR3 contains 19 residues. The germline V and J ends were trimmed by 5 bases and 0 bases, with 25 bases remaining between them. The CDR3 is CASSHRSPNLNFMNTEAFF. As DNA, the CDR3 is TGTGCCAGCAGTCATCGTAGCCCGAACCTAAATTTCATGAACACTGAAGCTTTCTTT.

This chain uses TRBV4-2 with TRBJ1-2; a possible D gene is TRBD1 (5 bases). There are 15 residues in the CDR3. V gave up 0 bases and J gave up 4 bases, with 12 bases separating them. Looked up from germline, CDR1 is LGHNA and CDR2 is YNFKEQ. CDR3 sequence reads: CASSQDPRGGYGYTF. DNA of the CDR3: TGTGCCAGCAGCCAAGATCCGAGGGGCGGCTATGGCTACACCTTC.

This clonotype was counted at least ten times. The chain carries TRBV12-3 or TRBV12-4 and TRBJ2-2, with 9 nucleotides matching TRBD1. The CDR3 covers 16 residues. After removal of 6 bases from V and 4 bases from J, the junction contained 9 bases not matched to a gene. The chain's CDR3 is CASSPVQGASTGELFF. CDR3 DNA sequence: TGTGCCAGCAGCCCAGTACAGGGGGCGAGCACCGGGGAGCTGTTTTTT.

This clonotype was counted many times. The CDR3: CASSLLDRSSYEQYF. The CDR3 DNA is TGTGCCAGCAGTTTACTGGACAGATCCTCCTACGAGCAGTACTTC. This chain uses TRBV28 with TRBJ2-7; D might be TRBD1 (6 bases). Germline lookup yields CDR1 MDHEN and CDR2 SYDVKM. The germline V and J ends were trimmed by 2 bases and 0 bases, with 11 bases remaining between them. The CDR3 covers 15 residues. Full variable domain (outside the CDR3, taken from reference TRBV28 and TRBJ2-7): DVKVTQSSRYLVKRTGEKVFLECVQDMDHENMFWYRQDPGLGLRLIYFSYDVKMKEKGDIPEGYSVSREKKERFSLILESASTNQTSMYLCASSLLDRSSYEQYFGPGTRLTVT.

This chain links TRBV6-1 with TRBJ1-1, with 10 bases identical to TRBD1. Looked up from germline, CDR1 is MNHNS and CDR2 is SASEGT. With V trimmed by 5 bases and J by 4 bases, 13 bases remained unmatched. CDR3 size: 17 residues. The CDR3 is CASSPRQGASRGTEAFF. DNA for the CDR3: TGTGCCAGCAGTCCGCGACAGGGGGCCAGCCGGGGCACTGAAGCTTTCTTT.